Below, 32 T cell receptor beta chains from the same sample are listed, as sequenced in a study of blood T cell repertoires in COVID-19. Method: immunoSEQ multiplex PCR; TCRdb's copy keeps in-frame clones and lacks some. The table shows about 280,000 clones, with roughly 91% occurring only once. The sample was PBMCs or T cells enriched from blood (not recorded which). The receptor set was obtained from a woman aged 55-70 years who had recovered from COVID-19.

The V and J genes are TRBV27 and TRBJ1-5, with 7 bases identical to TRBD1. The CDR3 spans 14 residues. Germline CDR1 and CDR2: MNHEY and SMNVEV (reference sequence). Trimming cost V 7 bases and J 2 bases; bases outside gene matches: 5. This CDR3 is CASMTGSGNQPQHF. CDR3 nucleotides: TGTGCCAGCATGACAGGGTCGGGCAATCAGCCCCAGCATTTT.

As concerns this clone: This same CDR3 is encoded by further DNA sequences in the sample. V is TRBV5-6 and J is TRBJ1-5; D is unclear. Trimming pared 0 bases from V and 2 bases from J, leaving 3 bases between. This CDR3 spans 13 amino acids. Germline V gives CDR1 SGHDT, CDR2 YYEEEE. The CDR3 loop is CASSLAGNQPQHF. Here the CDR3 DNA reads TGTGCCAGCAGCTTGGCAGGCAATCAGCCCCAGCATTTT.

The gene calls are TRBV7-8 and TRBJ1-2, with a possible D match to TRBD1 (6 bases). The CDR3 extends over 13 amino acids. V lost 0 bases and J 8 bases, leaving 10 bases between the germline ends. The germline V gene encodes CDR1 SGHVS and CDR2 FQNEAQ. CDR3 sequence: CASSLAPGEGYTF. CDR3 in DNA: TGTGCCAGCAGCTTAGCACCAGGGGAGGGCTACACCTTC. Based on the CDR3 plus reference TRBV7-8 and TRBJ1-2, the full variable domain is GAGVSQSPRYKVAKRGQDVALRCDPISGHVSLFWYQQALGQGPEFLTYFQNEAQLDKSGLPSDRFFAERPEGSVSTLKIQRTQQEDSAVYLCASSLAPGEGYTFGSGTRLTVV.

The chain joins TRBV5-1 to TRBJ2-1, with 8 bases matching TRBD2. Germline lookup yields CDR1 SGHRS and CDR2 YFSETQ. With V trimmed by 2 bases and J by 8 bases, 9 bases remained unmatched. The CDR3 is made up of 15 amino acids. This CDR3 is CASSFSGTSTDEQFF. DNA of the CDR3: TGCGCCAGCAGCTTTAGCGGGACTAGTACGGATGAGCAGTTCTTC.

This chain's CDR3 is CASSEGTAYGYTF. The CDR3 nucleotides are TGCGCCAGCAGCGAAGGGACAGCCTATGGCTACACCTTC. The J gene is TRBJ1-2, the V gene TRBV5-1, with TRBD1 matching over 7 bases. V lost 4 bases to trimming and J lost 4 bases; unmatched junction nucleotides: 4. Germline V gene data show CDR1 as SGHRS and CDR2 as YFSETQ. The CDR3 has 13 residues. Combining the CDR3 with reference TRBV5-1 and TRBJ1-2 gives the whole variable domain KAGVTQTPRYLIKTRGQQVTLSCSPISGHRSVSWYQQTPGQGLQFLFEYFSETQRNKGNFPGRFSGRQFSNSRSEMNVSTLELGDSALYLCASSEGTAYGYTFGSGTRLTVV.

This chain connects TRBV29-1 to TRBJ1-1; 10 bases match TRBD1. J lost 4 bases, V lost 1 base, and 6 bases had no gene match. Germline CDR1 reads SQVTM; CDR2 reads ANQGSEA. The CDR3 length is 15 residues. CDR3 coding DNA: TGCAGCGTTGAAGGACAGGGGGCGGTTGGCACTGAAGCTTTCTTT. This translates into CSVEGQGAVGTEAFF.

V gene TRBV2 combines with J gene TRBJ1-1; D not certain. The CDR3 spans 15 residues. V lost 4 bases and J 5 bases, leaving 17 bases between the germline ends. CDR1 and CDR2 from the germline V gene are SNHLY and FYNNEI. As DNA, the CDR3 is TGTGCCAGCAGTGGTGGTTCCGTCCGAGGGACTGAAGCTTTCTTT. Its protein product is CASSGGSVRGTEAFF.

The sample holds one count of this clone. The chain combines TRBV21-1 with TRBJ2-4; TRBD2 is the table's D call and was not checked against the DNA. TRBV21-1 is an annotated pseudogene. The CDR3 spans 19 residues. Here the CDR3 reads CASSQKKQRGATFRNIQYF. In DNA form, the CDR3 reads TGTGCCAGCAGCCAAAAGAAGCAGCGGGGGGCCACTTTCCGAAACATTCAGTACTTC.

This chain links TRBV19 with TRBJ2-4, with 11 nucleotides matching TRBD1. The CDR3 runs to 16 residues. The germline V gene encodes CDR1 LNHDA and CDR2 SQIVND (reference sequence). Trimming at V came to 5 bases and at J to 3 bases, leaving 6 bases not matched to a gene. CDR3 coding DNA: TGTGCCAGTAGTGCCCGGGACAGGGGGTACAAAAACATTCAGTACTTC. Amino acids: CASSARDRGYKNIQYF.

This rearrangement joins TRBV18 to TRBJ1-1, with 9 bases matching TRBD1. The CDR3 consists of 15 residues. J gave up 4 bases and V 1 base, and 4 bases lay outside the gene matches. Per the germline V gene, CDR1 is KGHSH and CDR2 is LQKENI. The CDR3 DNA reads as TGTGCCAGCTCACCACGGGACAGGGAGGGCACTGAAGCTTTCTTT. This sequence encodes CASSPRDREGTEAFF.

The rearrangement joins TRBV11-2 to TRBJ2-1; 9 positions agree with TRBD2. This CDR3 has 17 amino acids. J lost 10 bases, V lost 5 bases, and 18 bases had no gene match. Germline assignment: CDR1 SGHAT and CDR2 FQNNGV. DNA for the CDR3: TGTGCCAGCAGCCTAAGACCGTCGCGGGGGGGCGCAGGCGAGCAGTTCTTC. Translated: CASSLRPSRGGAGEQFF.

This clone was seen just once. This sequence joins TRBV11-2 and TRBJ1-1; D call uncertain. V dropped 5 bases and J dropped 4 bases, with 20 bases sitting between them. The germline V gene encodes CDR1 SGHAT and CDR2 FQNNGV. The CDR3 runs 16 residues. The CDR3 loop reads CASSPGVGGLGTEAFF. CDR3 bases: TGTGCCAGCAGCCCCGGTGTAGGAGGGTTGGGCACTGAAGCTTTCTTT.

As DNA, the CDR3 is TGCGCCAGCAGCTTGGTAGCAGGGGAGTATGGCTACACCTTC. Protein: CASSLVAGEYGYTF. V is TRBV5-1 and J is TRBJ1-2; TRBD1 might be the D (6 bases). Between the trimmed V and J ends, which lost 0 bases and 5 bases, there was a span of 11 bases. Germline CDR1 and CDR2: SGHRS and YFSETQ. The CDR3 extends over 14 amino acids.

The chain uses TRBV28 and TRBJ1-5; 7 nucleotides agree with TRBD1. Per germline, CDR1 MDHEN and CDR2 SYDVKM. The V segment lost 3 bases and the J segment 6 bases; nucleotides outside the gene matches: 11. This CDR3 comprises 16 residues. The CDR3 here is CASSLPDRAVSQPQHF. The CDR3 DNA is TGTGCCAGCAGTTTGCCCGACAGGGCCGTCAGTCAGCCCCAGCATTTT.

The chain recombines TRBV6-4 with TRBJ1-5; D is possibly TRBD1 (6 bases). Trimming took off 6 bases at V and 7 bases at J, with 16 bases between the two ends. This CDR3 has 14 amino acids. Germline lookup yields CDR1 MRHNA and CDR2 SNTAGT. The CDR3 DNA is TGTGCCAGCAGCCCCAATCCAGGGGAACAGCCCCAGCATTTT. The encoded protein is CASSPNPGEQPQHF.

This rearrangement joins TRBV7-8 to TRBJ1-2; D call uncertain. The CDR3 has 15 amino acids. The germline V and J ends were trimmed by 5 bases and 0 bases, with 13 bases remaining between them. CDR1 SGHVS and CDR2 FQNEAQ come from the germline V gene. The CDR3 is CASSLRTDSNYGYTF. CDR3 DNA: TGTGCCAGCAGCCTCCGGACGGACTCTAACTATGGCTACACCTTC.

The rearrangement joins TRBV7-6 to TRBJ2-1, with 13 bases identical to TRBD2. This CDR3 is 15 amino acids long. From germline, CDR1 is SGHVS and CDR2 FNYEAQ. V gave up 5 bases and J gave up 6 bases; unmatched junction bases: 4. DNA for the CDR3: TGTGCCAGCAGCCCTACTAGCGGGAGGGCCAATGAGCAGTTCTTC. Protein sequence: CASSPTSGRANEQFF.

The gene calls are TRBV7-9 and TRBJ2-1; 12 bases match TRBD2. The CDR3 loop spans 16 amino acids. Germline assignment: CDR1 SEHNR and CDR2 FQNEAQ (reference sequence). Trimming removed 4 bases from V and 7 bases from J; junction bases left unmatched: 8. CDR3 region: CASSSASGGARNEQFF. The CDR3, as DNA: TGTGCCAGCAGCTCAGCTAGCGGGGGGGCTAGGAATGAGCAGTTCTTC.

CDR3 sequence (DNA): TGTGCCAGCAGCTTAGCACGTGGCATGAACACTGAAGCTTTCTTT. Translation: CASSLARGMNTEAFF. J is TRBJ1-1 and V is TRBV7-9, with D uncertain. From germline, CDR1 is SEHNR and CDR2 FQNEAQ (reference sequence). V was trimmed by 0 bases and J by 0 bases, leaving 8 bases between them. The CDR3 length is 15 residues.

This clone appeared a few times. V is TRBV5-8 and J is TRBJ1-4; TRBD1 matches at 7 bases. CDR3 length equals 16 residues. The J segment lost 5 bases and the V segment lost 4 bases, leaving 11 bases of the junction unmatched. The germline gives CDR1 SGHTS, CDR2 YDEGEE. CDR3 nucleotides: TGTGCCAGCAGCCGGGACAGCCGAGTACTCAATGAAAAACTGTTTTTT. Encoded protein: CASSRDSRVLNEKLFF.

This clone was picked up a small number of times. V is TRBV15 and J is TRBJ1-5; TRBD1 is a possible D gene (6 bases). With 3 bases removed from V and 0 bases from J, the gap between germline ends came to 9 bases. From germline, CDR1 is LNHNV and CDR2 YYDKDF (reference sequence). The CDR3 has 15 residues. This CDR3 is CATSRDRYSNQPQHF. The CDR3 nucleotides read TGTGCCACCAGCAGGGACAGATATAGCAATCAGCCCCAGCATTTT. Complete variable domain (other parts from reference TRBV15 and TRBJ1-5): DAMVIQNPRYQVTQFGKPVTLSCSQTLNHNVMYWYQQKSSQAPKLLFHYYDKDFNNEADTPDNFQSRRPNTSFCFLDIRSPGLGDTAMYLCATSRDRYSNQPQHFGDGTRLSIL.

This chain links TRBV2 with TRBJ2-1; D not certain. This CDR3 is 15 amino acids long. CDR1 is SNHLY, CDR2 FYNNEI, per germline. V was shortened by 5 bases and J by 0 bases, with 11 bases between the two germline ends. The CDR3 sequence: CASSLNWSSYNEQFF. Written as DNA, the CDR3 is TGTGCCAGCAGTCTCAATTGGAGCTCCTACAATGAGCAGTTCTTC.

The chain couples TRBV28 to TRBJ2-1; TRBD2 agrees at 12 bases. Germline CDR1 MDHEN, CDR2 SYDVKM. The CDR3 spans 14 residues. After removal of 6 bases from V and 7 bases from J, the junction contained 4 bases not matched to a gene. The CDR3 protein is CASSQTSGSNEQFF. In nucleotides, the CDR3 is TGTGCCAGCAGCCAGACTAGCGGGAGTAATGAGCAGTTCTTC. The full variable domain, completed using reference TRBV28 and TRBJ2-1, is DVKVTQSSRYLVKRTGEKVFLECVQDMDHENMFWYRQDPGLGLRLIYFSYDVKMKEKGDIPEGYSVSREKKERFSLILESASTNQTSMYLCASSQTSGSNEQFFGPGTRLTVL.

The CDR3 spells CASRLQAERSPLHF. In DNA form, the CDR3 reads TGTGCCAGCAGATTACAGGCAGAAAGGTCACCCCTCCACTTT. The chain links TRBV7-8 to TRBJ1-6; D perhaps matches TRBD1 (5 bases). Germline CDR1 reads SGHVS; CDR2 reads FQNEAQ. V lost 6 bases to trimming and J lost 10 bases, with 16 bases between them. The CDR3 is 14 amino acids.

This clone turned up a few times. This chain connects TRBV5-1 to TRBJ1-4; 7 bases are a match to TRBD1. Germline CDR1 SGHRS, CDR2 YFSETQ. This CDR3 region has 13 residues. Germline trimming cut 5 bases from V and 8 bases from J; bases unmatched to any gene: 6. This CDR3 reads CASSTGVGEKLFF. In nucleotides, the CDR3 is TGCGCCAGCAGTACAGGGGTGGGGGAAAAACTGTTTTTT.

About this clone: This specimen includes other DNA sequences encoding the same CDR3. This chain links TRBV5-1 with TRBJ1-1; D remains unclear. Trimming shortened V by 0 bases and J by 0 bases, and 6 bases separated the two germline ends. Germline loops: CDR1 SGHRS, CDR2 YFSETQ. The length of the CDR3 is 14 residues. CDR3 protein: CASSLDRMNTEAFF. Here the CDR3 DNA reads TGCGCCAGCAGCTTGGACAGAATGAACACTGAAGCTTTCTTT.

The rearrangement links TRBV28 to TRBJ1-1; D is undetermined. V lost 2 bases to trimming and J lost 6 bases, with 10 bases between them. The CDR3 has 13 amino acids. Germline V CDR1 and CDR2: MDHEN, SYDVKM. CDR3 amino acids: CASSLTLGPEAFF. The CDR3 nucleotides are TGTGCCAGCAGTTTAACACTAGGCCCTGAAGCTTTCTTT.

The rearrangement uses TRBV5-1 and TRBJ2-7, with D possibly matching TRBD2 (5 bases). The germline gives CDR1 SGHRS, CDR2 YFSETQ. This CDR3 has 16 amino acids. Trimming removed 0 bases from V and 1 base from J, with 14 bases in between. The CDR3 region has the DNA TGCGCCAGCAGCTTGGCGTATTACGGGGTTTCCTACGAGCAGTACTTC. Protein sequence: CASSLAYYGVSYEQYF.

The V call is TRBV6-5, the J call TRBJ2-2; tentative D call: TRBD1 (6 bases). Trimming stripped 7 bases from V and 4 bases from J, with 13 bases between. The CDR3 has 14 amino acids. Germline loops: CDR1 MNHEY, CDR2 SVGAGI. As DNA, the CDR3 is TGTGCCAGCATTAAGGACAGACTCACCGGGGAGCTGTTTTTT. Translated: CASIKDRLTGELFF.

This sequence joins TRBV5-4 and TRBJ1-1; 8 bases agree with TRBD1. V dropped 3 bases and J dropped 4; count of bases not matched to a gene: 14. The CDR3 runs to 17 residues. The V gene's germline CDR1 is SGHNT and CDR2 YYREEE (reference sequence). In nucleotides, the CDR3 is TGTGCCAGCAGCTCCTCCTCGACAGGGGATAAATTCACTGAAGCTTTCTTT. Amino acids: CASSSSSTGDKFTEAFF.

This sequence joins TRBV5-4 and TRBJ2-1; D possibly corresponds to TRBD1 (5 bases). The ends were cut back, 0 bases at V and 7 bases at J, with 17 bases in the middle. Germline CDR1 reads SGHNT; CDR2 reads YYREEE (reference sequence). The CDR3 spans 16 residues. CDR3 DNA sequence: TGTGCCAGCAGCTTGGAGGGGCAACGGTCCGGGAATGAGCAGTTCTTC. Its protein product is CASSLEGQRSGNEQFF.

For the CDR3, the DNA is TGTGCCAGCAGTTCTAGACAGAACAATCAGCCCCAGCATTTT. As protein: CASSSRQNNQPQHF. The rearrangement links TRBV6-5 to TRBJ1-5, with TRBD1 as a possible D gene (5 bases). CDR3 length equals 14 residues. Trimming took 4 bases from V and 3 from J, leaving 10 bases between them. Germline-derived CDR1 and CDR2 are MNHEY and SVGAGI.